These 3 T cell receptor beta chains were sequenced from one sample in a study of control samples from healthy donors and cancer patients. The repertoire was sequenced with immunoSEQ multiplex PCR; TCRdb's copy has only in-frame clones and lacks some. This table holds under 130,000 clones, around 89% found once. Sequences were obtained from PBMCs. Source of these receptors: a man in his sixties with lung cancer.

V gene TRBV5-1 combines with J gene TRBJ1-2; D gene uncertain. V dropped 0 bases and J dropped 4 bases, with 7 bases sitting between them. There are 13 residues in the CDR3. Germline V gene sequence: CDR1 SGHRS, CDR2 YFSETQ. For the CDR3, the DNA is TGCGCCAGCAGCTTGGAAGCTGGCTATGGCTACACCTTC. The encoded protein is CASSLEAGYGYTF.

The CDR3 protein is CASSESISSYNEQFF. The CDR3 DNA sequence: TGCGCCAGCAGTGAGTCAATAAGCTCCTACAATGAGCAGTTCTTC. This chain connects TRBV10-1 to TRBJ2-1; D is ambiguous. V lost 0 bases and J lost 0, with 6 bases in between. The germline gives CDR1 WNHNN, CDR2 SYGVQD (reference sequence). The CDR3 loop spans 15 amino acids.

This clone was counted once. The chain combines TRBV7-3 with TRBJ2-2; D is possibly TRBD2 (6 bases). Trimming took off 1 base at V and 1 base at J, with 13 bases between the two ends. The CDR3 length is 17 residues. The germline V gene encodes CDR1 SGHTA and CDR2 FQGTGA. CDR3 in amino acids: CASSLNAGNMNTGELFF. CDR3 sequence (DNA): TGTGCCAGCAGCTTAAATGCGGGGAATATGAACACCGGGGAGCTGTTTTTT.